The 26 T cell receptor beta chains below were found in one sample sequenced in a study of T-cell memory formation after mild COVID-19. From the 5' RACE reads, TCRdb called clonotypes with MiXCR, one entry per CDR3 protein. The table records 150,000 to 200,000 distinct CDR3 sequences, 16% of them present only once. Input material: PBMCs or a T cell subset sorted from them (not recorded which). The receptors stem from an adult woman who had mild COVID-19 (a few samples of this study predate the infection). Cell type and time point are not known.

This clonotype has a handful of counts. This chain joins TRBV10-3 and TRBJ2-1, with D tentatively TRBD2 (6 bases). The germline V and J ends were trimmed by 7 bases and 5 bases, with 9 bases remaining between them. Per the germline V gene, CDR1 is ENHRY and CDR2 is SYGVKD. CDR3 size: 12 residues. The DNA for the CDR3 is TGTGCCATCACCGGGAGTAACAATGAGCAGTTCTTC. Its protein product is CAITGSNNEQFF.

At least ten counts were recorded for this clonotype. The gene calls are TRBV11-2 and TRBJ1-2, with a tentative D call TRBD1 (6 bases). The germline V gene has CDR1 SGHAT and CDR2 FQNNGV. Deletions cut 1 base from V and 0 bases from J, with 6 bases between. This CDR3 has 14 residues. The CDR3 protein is CASSLAGANYGYTF. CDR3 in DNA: TGTGCCAGCAGCTTAGCAGGGGCTAACTATGGCTACACCTTC.

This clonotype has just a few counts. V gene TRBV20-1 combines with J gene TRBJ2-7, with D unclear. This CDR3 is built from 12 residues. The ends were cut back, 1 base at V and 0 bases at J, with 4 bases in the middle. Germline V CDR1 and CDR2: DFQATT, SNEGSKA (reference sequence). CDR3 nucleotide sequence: TGCAGTGCTAGAGGATACTCCTACGAGCAGTACTTC. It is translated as CSARGYSYEQYF.

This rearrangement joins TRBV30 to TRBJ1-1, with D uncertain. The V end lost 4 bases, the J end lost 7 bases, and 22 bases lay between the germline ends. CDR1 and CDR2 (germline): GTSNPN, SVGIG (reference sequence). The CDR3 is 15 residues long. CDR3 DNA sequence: TGTGCCTGGACACAACTCAAAGGAGCATCTAATGAAGCTTTCTTT. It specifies CAWTQLKGASNEAFF.

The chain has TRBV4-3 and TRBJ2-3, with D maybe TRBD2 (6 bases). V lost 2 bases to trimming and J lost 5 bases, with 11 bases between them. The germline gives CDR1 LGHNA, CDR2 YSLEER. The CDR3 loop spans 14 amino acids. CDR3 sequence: CASSQLAYQDTQYF. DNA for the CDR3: TGCGCCAGCAGCCAACTAGCGTATCAAGATACGCAGTATTTT.

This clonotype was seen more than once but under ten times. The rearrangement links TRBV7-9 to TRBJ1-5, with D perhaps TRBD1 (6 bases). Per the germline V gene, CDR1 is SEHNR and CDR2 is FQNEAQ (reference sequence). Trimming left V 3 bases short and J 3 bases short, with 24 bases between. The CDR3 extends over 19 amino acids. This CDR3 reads CASSFLPRGERGNNQPQHF. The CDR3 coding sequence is TGTGCCAGCAGCTTCCTCCCCCGCGGGGAAAGGGGGAACAATCAGCCCCAGCATTTT.

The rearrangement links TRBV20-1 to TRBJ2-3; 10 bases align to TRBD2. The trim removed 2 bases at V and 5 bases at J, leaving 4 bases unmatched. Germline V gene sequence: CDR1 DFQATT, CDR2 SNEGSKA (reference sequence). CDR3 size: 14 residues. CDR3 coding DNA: TGCAGTGCTAGAATGGCTAGCGGGGGAGATACGCAGTATTTT. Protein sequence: CSARMASGGDTQYF.

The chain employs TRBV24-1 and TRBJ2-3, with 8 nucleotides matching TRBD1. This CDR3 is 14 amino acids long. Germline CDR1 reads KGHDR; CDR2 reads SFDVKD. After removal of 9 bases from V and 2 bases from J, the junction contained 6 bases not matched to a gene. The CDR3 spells CATQKQGATDTQYF. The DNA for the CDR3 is TGTGCCACCCAGAAGCAGGGGGCCACAGATACGCAGTATTTT.

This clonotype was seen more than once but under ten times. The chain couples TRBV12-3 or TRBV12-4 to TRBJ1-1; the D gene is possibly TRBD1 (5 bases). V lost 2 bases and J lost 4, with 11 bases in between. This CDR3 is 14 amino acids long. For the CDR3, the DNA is TGTGCCAGCAGTTTAAATGGAGGGACCACTGAAGCTTTCTTT. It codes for CASSLNGGTTEAFF.

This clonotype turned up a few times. CDR3 sequence reads: CASSYSNRPGYEQYF. The CDR3 DNA reads as TGTGCCAGCAGTTACTCGAATCGCCCGGGATACGAGCAGTACTTC. The chain joins TRBV6-5 to TRBJ2-7; D might be TRBD2 (5 bases). There are 15 residues in the CDR3. V was clipped by 0 bases and J by 4 bases, with 13 bases between them. Per germline, CDR1 MNHEY and CDR2 SVGAGI.

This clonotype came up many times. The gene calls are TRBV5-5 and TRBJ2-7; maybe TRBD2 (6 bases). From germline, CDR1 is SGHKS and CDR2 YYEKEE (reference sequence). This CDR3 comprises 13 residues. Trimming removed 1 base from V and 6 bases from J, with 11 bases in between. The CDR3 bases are TGTGCCAGCAGCTTGCTTGGGGGGTCCGAGCAGTACTTC. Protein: CASSLLGGSEQYF.

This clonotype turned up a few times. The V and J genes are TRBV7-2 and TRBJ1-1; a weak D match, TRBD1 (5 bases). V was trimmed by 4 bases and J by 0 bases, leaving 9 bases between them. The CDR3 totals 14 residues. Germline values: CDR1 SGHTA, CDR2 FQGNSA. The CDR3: CASSWGSVNTEAFF. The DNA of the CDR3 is TGTGCCAGCAGCTGGGGGAGCGTGAACACTGAAGCTTTCTTT.

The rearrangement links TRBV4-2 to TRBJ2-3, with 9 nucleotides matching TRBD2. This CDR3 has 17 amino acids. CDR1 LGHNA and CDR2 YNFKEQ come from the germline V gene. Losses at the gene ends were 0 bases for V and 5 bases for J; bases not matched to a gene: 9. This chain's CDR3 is CASSQDGSGGQGDTQYF. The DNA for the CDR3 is TGTGCCAGCAGCCAAGACGGGAGCGGGGGGCAGGGAGATACGCAGTATTTT.

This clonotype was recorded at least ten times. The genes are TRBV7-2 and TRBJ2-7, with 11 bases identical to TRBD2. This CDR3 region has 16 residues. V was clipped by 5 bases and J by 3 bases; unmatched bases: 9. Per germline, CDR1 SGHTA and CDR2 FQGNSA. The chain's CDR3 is CASSVTSGSPFYEQYF. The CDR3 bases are TGTGCCAGCAGCGTCACTAGCGGGAGCCCTTTCTACGAGCAGTACTTC.

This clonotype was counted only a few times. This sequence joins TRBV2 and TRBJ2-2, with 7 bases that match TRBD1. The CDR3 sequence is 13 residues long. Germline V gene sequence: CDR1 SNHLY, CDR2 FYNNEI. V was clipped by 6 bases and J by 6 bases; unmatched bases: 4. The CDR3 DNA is TGTGCCAGCAGGACAGGGTGGTCCGGGGAGCTGTTTTTT. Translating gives CASRTGWSGELFF.

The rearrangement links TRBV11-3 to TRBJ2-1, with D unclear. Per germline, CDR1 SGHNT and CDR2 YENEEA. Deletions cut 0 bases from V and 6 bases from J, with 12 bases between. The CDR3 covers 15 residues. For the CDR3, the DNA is TGTGCCAGCAGCTTAGAGGCTAACGGTGGCAATGAGCAGTTCTTC. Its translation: CASSLEANGGNEQFF.

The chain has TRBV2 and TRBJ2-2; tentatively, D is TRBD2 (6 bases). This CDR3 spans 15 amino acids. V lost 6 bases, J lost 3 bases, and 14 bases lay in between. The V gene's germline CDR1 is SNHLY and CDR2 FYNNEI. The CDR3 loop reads CASRVAETYTGELFF. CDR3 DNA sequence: TGTGCCAGCAGAGTAGCGGAAACCTACACCGGGGAGCTGTTTTTT.

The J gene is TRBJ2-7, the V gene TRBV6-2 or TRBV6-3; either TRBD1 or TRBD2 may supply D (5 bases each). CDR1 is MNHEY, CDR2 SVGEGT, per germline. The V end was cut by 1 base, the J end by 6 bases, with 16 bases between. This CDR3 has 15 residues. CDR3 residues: CASSYYYGGALEQYF. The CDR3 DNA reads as TGTGCCAGCAGTTACTACTATGGGGGAGCGCTCGAGCAGTACTTC.

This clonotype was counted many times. The CDR3 coding sequence is TGTGCCAGCAGCTCGAGATCTACCGACGAGCAGTACTTC. Encoded protein: CASSSRSTDEQYF. V and J are TRBV7-9 and TRBJ2-7; D gene ambiguous. V was trimmed by 4 bases and J by 5 bases, leaving 12 bases between them. Germline CDR1 and CDR2: SEHNR and FQNEAQ (reference sequence). The CDR3 totals 13 residues.

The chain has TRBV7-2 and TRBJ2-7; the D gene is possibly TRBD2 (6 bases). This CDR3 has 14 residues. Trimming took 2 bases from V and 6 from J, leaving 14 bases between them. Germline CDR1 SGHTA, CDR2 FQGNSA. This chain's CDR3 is CASSLPSGAGEQYF. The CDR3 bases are TGTGCCAGCAGCTTACCCTCGGGAGCGGGCGAGCAGTACTTC.

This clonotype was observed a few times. CDR3 coding DNA: TGTGCCACCAGTGGGGGCAGGAGAGATTCTGGGGCCAACGTCCTGACTTTC. This encodes CATSGGRRDSGANVLTF. The chain links TRBV24-1 to TRBJ2-6, with D maybe TRBD1 (5 bases). The CDR3 covers 17 residues. Germline CDR1 and CDR2: KGHDR and SFDVKD. The ends were cut back, 5 bases at V and 1 base at J, with 14 bases in the middle.

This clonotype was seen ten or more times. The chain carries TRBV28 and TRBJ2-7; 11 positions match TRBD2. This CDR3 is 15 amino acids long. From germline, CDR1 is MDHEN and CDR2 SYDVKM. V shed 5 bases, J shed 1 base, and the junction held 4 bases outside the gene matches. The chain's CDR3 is CASSPGTSGSYEQYF. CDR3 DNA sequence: TGTGCCAGCAGTCCGGGGACTAGCGGATCCTACGAGCAGTACTTC.

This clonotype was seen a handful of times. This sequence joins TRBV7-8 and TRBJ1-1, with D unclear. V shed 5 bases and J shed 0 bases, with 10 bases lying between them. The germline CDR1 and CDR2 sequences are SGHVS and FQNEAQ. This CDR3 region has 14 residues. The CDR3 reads CASSPAEMNTEAFF. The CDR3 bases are TGTGCCAGCAGCCCAGCCGAGATGAACACTGAAGCTTTCTTT.

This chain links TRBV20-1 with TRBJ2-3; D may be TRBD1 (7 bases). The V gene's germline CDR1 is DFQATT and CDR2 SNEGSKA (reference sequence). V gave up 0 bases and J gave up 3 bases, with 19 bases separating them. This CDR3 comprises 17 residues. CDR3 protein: CSARDPGQLSGTDTQYF. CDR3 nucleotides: TGCAGTGCTAGAGATCCGGGACAGCTTAGCGGAACAGATACGCAGTATTTT.

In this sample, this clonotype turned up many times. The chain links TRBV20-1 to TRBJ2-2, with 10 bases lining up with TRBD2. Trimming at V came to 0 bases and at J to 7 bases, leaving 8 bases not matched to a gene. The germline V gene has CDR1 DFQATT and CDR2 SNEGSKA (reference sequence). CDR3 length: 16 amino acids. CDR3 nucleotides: TGCAGTGCTAGAGATCGGAGCGGGAGGGCCCACGGGGAGCTGTTTTTT. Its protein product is CSARDRSGRAHGELFF.

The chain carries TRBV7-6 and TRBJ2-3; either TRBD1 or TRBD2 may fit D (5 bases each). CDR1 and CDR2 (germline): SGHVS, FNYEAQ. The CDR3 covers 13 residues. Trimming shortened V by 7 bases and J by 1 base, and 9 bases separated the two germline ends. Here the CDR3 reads CASIGAGTDTQYF. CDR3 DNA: TGTGCCAGCATCGGGGCCGGCACAGATACGCAGTATTTT.